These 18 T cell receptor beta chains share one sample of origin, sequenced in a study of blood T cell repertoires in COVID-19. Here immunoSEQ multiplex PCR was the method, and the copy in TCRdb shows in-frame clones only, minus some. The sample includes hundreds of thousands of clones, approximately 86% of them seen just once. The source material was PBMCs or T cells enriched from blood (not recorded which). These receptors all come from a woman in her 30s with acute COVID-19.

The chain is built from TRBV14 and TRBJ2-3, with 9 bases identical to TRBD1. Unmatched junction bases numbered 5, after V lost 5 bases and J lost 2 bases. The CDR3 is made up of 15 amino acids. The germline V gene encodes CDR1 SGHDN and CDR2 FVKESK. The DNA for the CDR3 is TGTGCCAGCAGCTCCGACAGGGGGGACACAGATACGCAGTATTTT. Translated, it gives CASSSDRGDTDTQYF.

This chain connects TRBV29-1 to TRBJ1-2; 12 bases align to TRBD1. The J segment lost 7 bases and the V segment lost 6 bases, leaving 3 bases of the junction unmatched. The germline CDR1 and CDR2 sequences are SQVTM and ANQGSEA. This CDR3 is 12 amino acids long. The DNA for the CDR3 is TGCAGCGTGGGACAGGGGGCGTTTGGCTACACCTTC. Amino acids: CSVGQGAFGYTF.

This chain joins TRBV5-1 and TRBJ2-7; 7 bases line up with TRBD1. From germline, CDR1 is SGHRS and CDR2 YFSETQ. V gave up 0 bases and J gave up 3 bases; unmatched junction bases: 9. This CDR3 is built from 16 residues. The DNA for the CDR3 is TGCGCCAGCAGCTTGGGTTTCGGGGCAGGGGGCTACGAGCAGTACTTC. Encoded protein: CASSLGFGAGGYEQYF.

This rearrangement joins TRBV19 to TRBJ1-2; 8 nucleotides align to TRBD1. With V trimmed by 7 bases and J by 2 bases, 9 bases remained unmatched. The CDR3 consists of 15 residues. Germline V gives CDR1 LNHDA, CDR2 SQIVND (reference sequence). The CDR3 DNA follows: TGTGCCAGTACCCCCCCCGGGACAGGAAACTATGGCTACACCTTC. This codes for CASTPPGTGNYGYTF.

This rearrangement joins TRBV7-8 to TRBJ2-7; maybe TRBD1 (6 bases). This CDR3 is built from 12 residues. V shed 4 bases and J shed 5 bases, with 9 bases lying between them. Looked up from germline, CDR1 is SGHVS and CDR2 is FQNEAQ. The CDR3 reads CASSSTGNEQYF. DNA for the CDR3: TGTGCCAGCAGCTCCACAGGGAACGAGCAGTACTTC.

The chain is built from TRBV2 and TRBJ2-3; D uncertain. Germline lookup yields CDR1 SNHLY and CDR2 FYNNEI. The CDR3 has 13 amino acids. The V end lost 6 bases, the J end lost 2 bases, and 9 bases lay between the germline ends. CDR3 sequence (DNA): TGTGCCAGCAGCCTAGTGTACACAGATACGCAGTATTTT. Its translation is CASSLVYTDTQYF.

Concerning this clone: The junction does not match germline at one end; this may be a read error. CDR3 residues: CASSSSTGPGPLF. CDR3 nucleotides: TGTGCCAGCAGCTCCTCCACAGGGCCTGGCCCTCTCTTC. The chain combines TRBV5-6 with TRBJ1-2; perhaps TRBD1 as D (6 bases). This CDR3 has 13 residues. CDR1 is SGHDT, CDR2 YYEEEE, per germline.

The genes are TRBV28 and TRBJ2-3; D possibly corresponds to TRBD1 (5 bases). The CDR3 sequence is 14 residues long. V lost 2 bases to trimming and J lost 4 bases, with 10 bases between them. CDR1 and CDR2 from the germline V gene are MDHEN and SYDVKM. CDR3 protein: CASSLAQGADTQYF. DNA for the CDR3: TGTGCCAGCAGTTTAGCCCAGGGTGCAGATACGCAGTATTTT. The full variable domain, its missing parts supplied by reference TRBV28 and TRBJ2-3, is DVKVTQSSRYLVKRTGEKVFLECVQDMDHENMFWYRQDPGLGLRLIYFSYDVKMKEKGDIPEGYSVSREKKERFSLILESASTNQTSMYLCASSLAQGADTQYFGPGTRLTVL.

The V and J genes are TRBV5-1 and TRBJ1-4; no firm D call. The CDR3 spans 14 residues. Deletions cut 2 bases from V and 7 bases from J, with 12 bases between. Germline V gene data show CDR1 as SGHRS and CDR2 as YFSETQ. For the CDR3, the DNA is TGCGCCAGCAGCTTCAACTTGGGAGGTGAAAAACTGTTTTTT. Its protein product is CASSFNLGGEKLFF. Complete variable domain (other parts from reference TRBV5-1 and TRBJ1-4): KAGVTQTPRYLIKTRGQQVTLSCSPISGHRSVSWYQQTPGQGLQFLFEYFSETQRNKGNFPGRFSGRQFSNSRSEMNVSTLELGDSALYLCASSFNLGGEKLFFGSGTQLSVL.

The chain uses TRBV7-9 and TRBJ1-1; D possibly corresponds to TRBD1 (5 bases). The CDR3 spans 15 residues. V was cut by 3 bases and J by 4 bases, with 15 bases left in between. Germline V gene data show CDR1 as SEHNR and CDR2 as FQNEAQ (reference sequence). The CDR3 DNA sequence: TGTGCCAGCAGCTTTATAACCTTAGGGGTCACTGAAGCTTTCTTT. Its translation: CASSFITLGVTEAFF.

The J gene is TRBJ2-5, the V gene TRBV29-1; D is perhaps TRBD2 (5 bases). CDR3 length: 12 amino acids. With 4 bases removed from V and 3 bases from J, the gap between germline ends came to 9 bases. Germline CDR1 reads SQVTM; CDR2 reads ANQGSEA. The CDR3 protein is CSVAQEEETQYF. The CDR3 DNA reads TGCAGCGTTGCTCAGGAGGAAGAGACCCAGTACTTC.

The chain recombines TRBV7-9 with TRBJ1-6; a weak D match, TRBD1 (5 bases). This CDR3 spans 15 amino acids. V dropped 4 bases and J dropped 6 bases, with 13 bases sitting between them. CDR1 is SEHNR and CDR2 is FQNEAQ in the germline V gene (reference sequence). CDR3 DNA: TGTGCCAGCAGCTCGACAGAGTCGGGTAATTCACCCCTCCACTTT. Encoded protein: CASSSTESGNSPLHF.

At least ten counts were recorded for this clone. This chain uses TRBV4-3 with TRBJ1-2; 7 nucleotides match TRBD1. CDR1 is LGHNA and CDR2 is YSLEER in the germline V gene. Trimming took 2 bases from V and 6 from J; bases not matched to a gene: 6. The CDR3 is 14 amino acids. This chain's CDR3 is CASSQNRGLDGYTF. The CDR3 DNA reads TGCGCCAGCAGCCAAAACAGGGGTCTTGATGGCTACACCTTC.

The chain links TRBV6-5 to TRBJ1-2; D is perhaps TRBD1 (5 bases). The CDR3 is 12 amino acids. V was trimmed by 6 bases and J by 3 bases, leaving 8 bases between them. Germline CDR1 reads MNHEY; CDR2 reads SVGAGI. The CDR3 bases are TGTGCCAGCAGCTTGGGGCACTATGGCTACACCTTC. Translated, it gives CASSLGHYGYTF.

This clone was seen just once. The DNA for the CDR3 is TGTGCCAGCAGCGTAACCACAGGGGAATTTAACGAAAAACTGTTTTTT. Protein: CASSVTTGEFNEKLFF. The chain carries TRBV9 and TRBJ1-4; TRBD1 matches 7 bases. The CDR3 length is 16 residues. In germline, CDR1 is SGDLS, CDR2 YYNGEE. V lost 1 base to trimming and J lost 8 bases; unmatched junction nucleotides: 11.

This CDR3 reads CASQTRDNYEQYF. CDR3 coding DNA: TGTGCCAGCCAGACCCGGGACAACTACGAGCAGTACTTC. The V call is TRBV19, the J call TRBJ2-7; D is perhaps TRBD1 (6 bases). The germline gives CDR1 LNHDA, CDR2 SQIVND (reference sequence). This CDR3 has 13 residues. V was trimmed by 9 bases and J by 3 bases, leaving 15 bases between them.

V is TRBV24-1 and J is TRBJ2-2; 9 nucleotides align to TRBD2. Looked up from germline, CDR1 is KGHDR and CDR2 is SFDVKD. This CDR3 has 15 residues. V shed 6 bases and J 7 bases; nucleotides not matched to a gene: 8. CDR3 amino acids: CATSSSGGQGGELFF. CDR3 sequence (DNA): TGTGCCACCAGTTCCAGCGGGGGGCAAGGCGGGGAGCTGTTTTTT.

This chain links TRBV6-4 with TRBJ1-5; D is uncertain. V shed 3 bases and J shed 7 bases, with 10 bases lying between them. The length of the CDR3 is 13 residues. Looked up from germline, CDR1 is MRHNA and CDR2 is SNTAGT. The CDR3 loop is CASSEFNGQPQHF. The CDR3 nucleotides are TGTGCCAGCAGTGAATTTAACGGGCAGCCCCAGCATTTT.